The 25 T cell receptor beta chains given below trace back to one sample, sequenced in a study of regulatory and conventional T cells in RAG deficiency. Only in-frame clones appear in the TCRdb table, and some are missing; sequencing was by immunoSEQ multiplex PCR. Of about 30,000 clones listed, over 80% were seen once; the top ten hold approximately 0.82%. The sorted regulatory T cells were CD4+, CD25-high and CD127-low, with genomic DNA sequenced. This same sample was also part of a study on regulatory T cells. That work contributes: The PCR used 52 TRBV and 13 TRBJ primers.

Sequencing input: Tregs sorted from blood. The receptor source for this set is a human donor in good health.

The J gene is TRBJ1-2, the V gene TRBV19; 10 nucleotides agree with TRBD1. This CDR3 has 14 amino acids. The trim removed 5 bases at V and 4 bases at J, leaving 4 bases unmatched. Germline CDR1 is LNHDA and CDR2 is SQIVND (reference sequence). The CDR3 nucleotides are TGTGCCAGTAGTCCCCGACAGGGGGCCTATGGCTACACCTTC. It yields the protein CASSPRQGAYGYTF.

The gene calls are TRBV19 and TRBJ1-2, with TRBD1 matching 9 bases. Trimming removed 4 bases from V and 4 bases from J; junction bases left unmatched: 4. There are 14 residues in the CDR3. The germline V gene has CDR1 LNHDA and CDR2 SQIVND (reference sequence). The CDR3 DNA sequence: TGTGCCAGTAGTAGCCGGGACAGGGTCTATGGCTACACCTTC. It yields the protein CASSSRDRVYGYTF.

The gene calls are TRBV7-4 and TRBJ2-7; D is ambiguous. Deletions cut 4 bases from V and 0 bases from J, with 10 bases between. Germline assignment: CDR1 SGHVT and CDR2 SQSDAQ. There are 14 residues in the CDR3. CDR3 in DNA: TGTGCCAGCAGCTATTCCCCGCTCTCCTACGAGCAGTACTTC. Amino acid sequence: CASSYSPLSYEQYF.

This clone was recorded once. The rearrangement joins TRBV5-4 to TRBJ2-6, with D hard to call. Between the trimmed V and J ends, which lost 2 bases and 0 bases, there was a span of 12 bases. Germline V lookup: CDR1 SGHNT, CDR2 YYREEE (reference sequence). CDR3 length: 17 residues. Here the CDR3 reads CASSLTASSSGANVLTF. The DNA for the CDR3 is TGTGCCAGCAGCTTAACAGCCTCCTCCTCTGGGGCCAACGTCCTGACTTTC. The entire variable domain, with the rest obtained from reference TRBV5-4 and TRBJ2-6, is as follows: ETGVTQSPTHLIKTRGQQVTLRCSSQSGHNTVSWYQQALGQGPQFIFQYYREEENGRGNFPPRFSGLQFPNYSSELNVNALELDDSALYLCASSLTASSSGANVLTFGAGSRLTVL.

This chain joins TRBV5-8 and TRBJ2-3, with D maybe TRBD2 (6 bases). Germline loops: CDR1 SGHTS, CDR2 YDEGEE. This CDR3 spans 18 amino acids. V lost 4 bases to trimming and J lost 2 bases, with 23 bases between them. The CDR3 DNA follows: TGTGCCAGCAGCCTCGGGGAGGTGCTCGCAGCTAACACAGATACGCAGTATTTT. Protein product: CASSLGEVLAANTDTQYF.

V gene TRBV7-9 combines with J gene TRBJ1-3; D is perhaps TRBD1 (6 bases). V lost 5 bases, J lost 0 bases, and 14 bases lay in between. CDR1 and CDR2 from the germline V gene are SEHNR and FQNEAQ (reference sequence). CDR3 length equals 16 residues. The CDR3 bases are TGTGCCAGCAGCATGAGGACAGCCGGCTCTGGAAACACCATATATTTT. It encodes CASSMRTAGSGNTIYF.

This rearrangement joins TRBV4-1 to TRBJ1-6; D ambiguous. V was trimmed by 4 bases and J by 10 bases, leaving 20 bases between them. In germline, CDR1 is MGHRA, CDR2 YSYEKL. This CDR3 spans 16 amino acids. In DNA form, the CDR3 reads TGCGCCAGCAGCCCCGAAAGTAAAGGCCGGTGGTCACCCCTCCACTTT. Translation: CASSPESKGRWSPLHF.

This chain uses TRBV9 with TRBJ1-1; perhaps TRBD1 as D (6 bases). Germline V gene lookup returns CDR1 SGDLS and CDR2 YYNGEE. CDR3 length: 14 residues. Trimming removed 2 bases at V and 4 bases at J, with 12 bases between. The CDR3: CASSVSNRATEAFF. Written as DNA, the CDR3 is TGTGCCAGCAGCGTCTCGAACAGGGCCACTGAAGCTTTCTTT.

CDR3 protein: CASSNRLAGPTDTQYF. CDR3 nucleotide sequence: TGTGCCAGCAGCAATAGACTAGCGGGGCCAACAGATACGCAGTATTTT. The chain recombines TRBV5-4 with TRBJ2-3, with TRBD2 matching over 11 bases. The V gene's germline CDR1 is SGHNT and CDR2 YYREEE (reference sequence). V lost 4 bases, J lost 3 bases, and 7 bases stayed unmatched. There are 16 residues in the CDR3.

The V call is TRBV2, the J call TRBJ2-3; 7 nucleotides agree with TRBD1. Germline V gene lookup returns CDR1 SNHLY and CDR2 FYNNEI. This CDR3 region has 18 residues. V lost 3 bases, J lost 5 bases, and 17 bases stayed unmatched. The CDR3 reads CASSDQDRFSDTLDTQYF. As DNA, the CDR3 is TGTGCCAGCAGTGATCAGGACAGGTTTAGTGATACACTAGATACGCAGTATTTT.

V usage is TRBV28 and J usage is TRBJ1-4; 8 bases line up with TRBD1. The CDR3 extends over 16 amino acids. V lost 2 bases to trimming and J lost 4 bases; unmatched junction nucleotides: 6. In germline, CDR1 is MDHEN, CDR2 SYDVKM. CDR3 amino acids: CASSLRTGRGNEKLFF. The CDR3 nucleotides read TGTGCCAGCAGTTTAAGGACAGGGCGAGGTAATGAAAAACTGTTTTTT. Looking up the rest from reference TRBV28 and TRBJ1-4 gives the full variable domain: DVKVTQSSRYLVKRTGEKVFLECVQDMDHENMFWYRQDPGLGLRLIYFSYDVKMKEKGDIPEGYSVSREKKERFSLILESASTNQTSMYLCASSLRTGRGNEKLFFGSGTQLSVL.

CDR3 sequence reads: CSVEGRIHGYTF. The CDR3 DNA reads as TGCAGCGTTGAGGGGCGGATCCATGGCTACACCTTC. V and J are TRBV29-1 and TRBJ1-2; possible D gene TRBD1, 5 bases. CDR1 and CDR2 from the germline V gene are SQVTM and ANQGSEA. CDR3 length: 12 amino acids. The ends were cut back, 3 bases at V and 6 bases at J, with 11 bases in the middle.

The chain links TRBV6-1 to TRBJ1-1; D call uncertain. CDR3 length: 11 residues. Germline V gene data show CDR1 as MNHNS and CDR2 as SASEGT. V was trimmed by 11 bases and J by 3 bases, leaving 10 bases between them. In nucleotides, the CDR3 is TGTGCCGGCACACGGGACACTGAAGCTTTCTTT. This codes for CAGTRDTEAFF.

J is TRBJ2-2 and V is TRBV7-2, with 13 positions matching TRBD2. V lost 3 bases and J lost 6; bases outside the gene matches: 1. This CDR3 contains 15 residues. The V gene's germline CDR1 is SGHTA and CDR2 FQGNSA. CDR3 bases: TGTGCCAGCAGCTTTACTAGCGGGGGGGCCGGGGAGCTGTTTTTT. Encoded protein: CASSFTSGGAGELFF.

This clone has just a few counts. This chain joins TRBV5-1 and TRBJ2-5, with 8 bases aligning to TRBD1. The junction had 6 bases not matched to a gene; V was cut back by 4 bases and J by 4 bases. The germline CDR1 and CDR2 sequences are SGHRS and YFSETQ. The CDR3 covers 14 residues. In DNA form, the CDR3 reads TGCGCCAGCAGCCACGACAGGGGAGGAGAGACCCAGTACTTC. Translated, it gives CASSHDRGGETQYF.

The genes are TRBV4-1 and TRBJ2-7, with D possibly matching TRBD2 (7 bases). The CDR3 loop spans 18 amino acids. V lost 0 bases to trimming and J lost 7 bases, with 25 bases between them. Germline V CDR1 and CDR2: MGHRA, YSYEKL. The CDR3 spells CASSQEIGRGPTRGEQYF. The DNA of the CDR3 is TGCGCCAGCAGCCAAGAAATCGGGCGGGGGCCCACTAGGGGTGAGCAGTACTTC.

The CDR3 sequence: CSVIDAGTINEKLFF. CDR3 coding DNA: TGCAGCGTGATTGATGCCGGGACGATTAATGAAAAACTGTTTTTT. The J gene is TRBJ1-4, the V gene TRBV29-1, with a weak D call TRBD1 (5 bases). Germline CDR1 is SQVTM and CDR2 is ANQGSEA. The V end lost 6 bases, the J end lost 4 bases, and 18 bases lay between the germline ends. This CDR3 contains 15 residues.

This rearrangement joins TRBV2 to TRBJ1-4; 7 nucleotides agree with TRBD1. The CDR3 totals 13 residues. V was clipped by 10 bases and J by 5 bases; unmatched bases: 7. Germline V gene sequence: CDR1 SNHLY, CDR2 FYNNEI. The CDR3 sequence: CAKATGRNEKLFF. CDR3 bases: TGTGCCAAGGCGACAGGGCGGAATGAAAAACTGTTTTTT.

The J gene is TRBJ2-2, the V gene TRBV28, with D unclear. Germline CDR1 is MDHEN and CDR2 is SYDVKM. Deletions cut 6 bases from V and 4 bases from J, with 18 bases between. The CDR3 length is 16 residues. The CDR3 bases are TGTGCCAGCAGACCACGTCTTCGACACACCACCGGGGAGCTGTTTTTT. As protein: CASRPRLRHTTGELFF.

V gene TRBV11-2 combines with J gene TRBJ1-2; D gene uncertain. The CDR3 is 13 residues long. V was shortened by 3 bases and J by 2 bases, with 7 bases between the two germline ends. Germline CDR1 and CDR2: SGHAT and FQNNGV. The CDR3 nucleotides are TGTGCCAGCAGCTTGGCAACAAACTATGGCTACACCTTC. This encodes CASSLATNYGYTF.

The DNA for the CDR3 is TGCGCCAGCAGCCAAGGTCCCAAAAAGCGAGTGCCGGACGGCACAGATACGCAGTATTTT. It yields the protein CASSQGPKKRVPDGTDTQYF. The J gene is TRBJ2-3, the V gene TRBV4-1; D call uncertain. Germline V gene lookup returns CDR1 MGHRA and CDR2 YSYEKL. This CDR3 has 20 amino acids. With 1 base removed from V and 1 base from J, the gap between germline ends came to 24 bases.

Relative to its sample, this clone is medium-sized. At one end the junction does not follow the germline gene, possibly because of a read error. The chain joins TRBV2 to TRBJ1-2; D perhaps matches TRBD1 (5 bases). The CDR3 consists of 11 residues. The V gene's germline CDR1 is SNHLY and CDR2 FYNNEI. The CDR3 here is CASSGRVRTIF. CDR3 DNA sequence: TGTGCCAGCAGTGGCAGGGTACGAACAATCTTC.

The gene calls are TRBV19 and TRBJ1-1; 10 bases line up with TRBD1. Germline CDR1 LNHDA, CDR2 SQIVND (reference sequence). The CDR3 is 14 residues long. V was pared by 10 bases and J by 2 bases, with 7 bases of the junction left unmatched. For the CDR3, the DNA is TGTGCCACACGGGACAGGGGTATCAACACTGAAGCTTTCTTT. It specifies CATRDRGINTEAFF.

The chain employs TRBV29-1 and TRBJ1-2; a possible D gene is TRBD1 (5 bases). Germline CDR1 reads SQVTM; CDR2 reads ANQGSEA. The ends were cut back, 6 bases at V and 4 bases at J, with 12 bases in the middle. The CDR3 covers 12 residues. The CDR3 region has the DNA TGCAGCGTCGGACATTACCTCTATGGCTACACCTTC. This translates into CSVGHYLYGYTF.

V gene TRBV7-8 combines with J gene TRBJ2-1, with 10 bases aligning to TRBD1. Unmatched junction bases numbered 5, after V lost 5 bases and J lost 4 bases. The germline gives CDR1 SGHVS, CDR2 FQNEAQ. The CDR3 length is 15 residues. CDR3 sequence: CASSLSGQGYNEQFF. For the CDR3, the DNA is TGTGCCAGCAGCCTCTCGGGACAGGGGTACAATGAGCAGTTCTTC.